The source of this T cell receptor (beta chain) is a study of blood T cell repertoires in COVID-19. Background on the study: The United States, Italy and Spain were the sources of the acute and convalescent COVID-19 samples. Sources were T cells, B-cell-depleted T cells, or PBMCs; the material itself was cDNA or gDNA.

V was trimmed by 1 base and J by 3 bases, leaving 8 bases between them. The CDR3 has 13 amino acids. The germline V gene has CDR1 SGHRS and CDR2 YFSETQ. Per the original methods: Amplification with reference gene primers provided the estimates of nucleated cell counts. Profiled with immunoSEQ multiplex PCR; TCRdb holds only in-frame clones, not every one. The V and J calls and clone size are taken from that table; D and trimming were inferred from the DNA. The table has approximately 220,000 clones, approximately 88% seen once. The rearrangement uses TRBV5-1 and TRBJ2-7; perhaps TRBD2 as D (5 bases). The sequenced material came from peripheral blood. This sequence originates from a man aged 35 to 55 with acute or convalescent COVID-19. DNA of the CDR3: TGCGCCAGCAGCTTGTGGGCGGGCTACGAGCAGTACTTC. This gives the protein CASSLWAGYEQYF.